Listed below are T cell receptor beta chains from one sample, sequenced in a study of blood T cells in healthy people across ages. In TCRdb, the 5' RACE reads were re-called with MiXCR into one record per CDR3 protein. The sample includes around 1,600,000 distinct CDR3 sequences, approximately 39% of them seen just once. Sequenced sample: blood. The receptors were sampled from a woman between 18 and 29 years old in good health. Each CDR3 is given with its conserved first and last residue. Each record gives: clone size, V gene, D gene, J gene, CDR3 DNA, CDR3 protein. A D gene is named only where the DNA matches it firmly. Clone size is shown for a subset of rows, as once, few, many or a class of expanded clone.

clone_size: few
v_call: TRBV4-3
d_call: .
j_call: TRBJ1-5
cdr3_nt: TGCGCCAGCAGCCAAGGAGTAGTCCCGAATCAGCCCCAGCATTTT
cdr3_aa: CASSQGVVPNQPQHF

clone_size: .
v_call: TRBV20-1
d_call: TRBD1
j_call: TRBJ2-3
cdr3_nt: TGCAGTGCTAGGCCTGACAGGGGGTGGACAGATACGCAGTATTTT
cdr3_aa: CSARPDRGWTDTQYF

clone_size: .
v_call: TRBV29-1
d_call: TRBD2
j_call: TRBJ2-5
cdr3_nt: TGCAGCGTTGGGGCTAGCGGGGGTGAGACCCAGTACTTC
cdr3_aa: CSVGASGGETQYF

clone_size: .
v_call: TRBV4-1
d_call: .
j_call: TRBJ1-1
cdr3_nt: TGCGCCAGCAGCCATCAGGGTTACACTGAAGCTTTCTTT
cdr3_aa: CASSHQGYTEAFF

clone_size: .
v_call: TRBV7-9
d_call: TRBD2
j_call: TRBJ2-7
cdr3_nt: TGTGCCAGCAGCTTAGGATTGGCTAGCGGGACAACCTACGAGCAGTACTTC
cdr3_aa: CASSLGLASGTTYEQYF

clone_size: .
v_call: TRBV25-1
d_call: .
j_call: TRBJ2-1
cdr3_nt: TGTGCCAGCGGCTATGGGGTTTACAATGAGCAGTTCTTC
cdr3_aa: CASGYGVYNEQFF

clone_size: few
v_call: TRBV11-2
d_call: .
j_call: TRBJ2-1
cdr3_nt: TGTGCCAGCAGCGGACTGAGGGTTTGGTATAGCTCCTACAATGAGCAGTTCTTC
cdr3_aa: CASSGLRVWYSSYNEQFF

clone_size: .
v_call: TRBV20-1
d_call: .
j_call: TRBJ1-6
cdr3_nt: TGCAGTGCTAATCTTATCAGTAATTCACCCCTCCACTTT
cdr3_aa: CSANLISNSPLHF

clone_size: .
v_call: TRBV7-6
d_call: TRBD2
j_call: TRBJ2-1
cdr3_nt: TGTGCCAGCAGCTTAACTCTAAGCGGGGGGGCCTACAATGAGCAGTTCTTC
cdr3_aa: CASSLTLSGGAYNEQFF

clone_size: .
v_call: TRBV20-1
d_call: TRBD1
j_call: TRBJ1-2
cdr3_nt: TGCAGTGCTGAACCCGGGACAGGGGACGGCTACACCTTC
cdr3_aa: CSAEPGTGDGYTF